The 32 T cell receptor beta chains in this list originate from one sample, sequenced in a study of shared clonotypes between healthy human individuals. Generated by immunoSEQ multiplex PCR, the TCRdb table keeps only in-frame clones and is missing some. The sample includes around 320,000 clones, around 87% of them seen just once. Sample: memory CD8+ T cells sorted from blood. The subset here: CD45RO+ cells pooled with CCR7-negative TemRA cells. The receptors stem from a man aged 18 to 29 in good health.

Concerning this clone itself: At the DNA level, this CDR3 is encoded by other sequences in the same sample as well. The chain combines TRBV7-9 with TRBJ2-1; unclear D gene. The CDR3 contains 11 residues. The germline gives CDR1 SEHNR, CDR2 FQNEAQ (reference sequence). V was clipped by 5 bases and J by 7 bases, with 6 bases between them. CDR3 DNA sequence: TGTGCCAGCAGCCTTATTAATGAGCAGTTCTTC. Its protein product is CASSLINEQFF.

In regard to this clone: In the same sample, other DNA sequences code for this CDR3. This chain joins TRBV6-1 and TRBJ2-7; tentative D call: TRBD1 (6 bases). The CDR3 is 14 residues long. The germline V and J ends were trimmed by 1 base and 3 bases, with 10 bases remaining between them. Per germline, CDR1 MNHNS and CDR2 SASEGT. The CDR3 DNA reads TGTGCCAGCAGTGAAGGCGTAGGGGGCTACGAGCAGTACTTC. Encoded protein: CASSEGVGGYEQYF.

This sequence joins TRBV6-5 and TRBJ2-7, with D perhaps TRBD1 or TRBD2 (6 bases each). This CDR3 contains 15 residues. V lost 6 bases and J lost 6, with 21 bases in between. Germline CDR1 is MNHEY and CDR2 is SVGAGI. Here the CDR3 reads CASSQSPGARGEQYF. DNA for the CDR3: TGTGCCAGCAGCCAGAGTCCGGGGGCGCGGGGCGAGCAGTACTTC.

The chain combines TRBV11-1 with TRBJ2-6; D not resolved. The V gene's germline CDR1 is SGHAT and CDR2 FQDESV (reference sequence). V lost 1 base and J lost 3, with 4 bases in between. The CDR3 length is 14 residues. CDR3 bases: TGTGCCAGCAGCTTAGTTGGTGGGGCCAACGTCCTGACTTTC. Protein product: CASSLVGGANVLTF.

This clone was recorded once. V gene TRBV25-1 combines with J gene TRBJ2-2; 8 nucleotides align to TRBD1. Germline V lookup: CDR1 MGHDK, CDR2 SYGVNS. This CDR3 spans 14 amino acids. V lost 8 bases to trimming and J lost 6 bases; unmatched junction nucleotides: 8. CDR3 in DNA: TGTGCCAGCTCCGAGACAGGGGCTTCCGGGGAGCTGTTTTTT. This codes for CASSETGASGELFF.

This rearrangement joins TRBV12-5 to TRBJ1-2; D is unresolved. The CDR3 length is 15 residues. Germline CDR1 and CDR2: LGHNT and FRNRAP. The V and J ends lost 0 bases and 3 bases respectively, with 11 bases between them. CDR3 amino acids: CASGLVLLLDYGYTF. CDR3 DNA: TGTGCTAGTGGTTTGGTACTACTACTGGACTATGGCTACACCTTC.

The rearrangement uses TRBV2 and TRBJ2-7; D is perhaps TRBD1 (5 bases). The CDR3 consists of 13 residues. V lost 7 bases and J 4 bases, leaving 14 bases between the germline ends. Germline assignment: CDR1 SNHLY and CDR2 FYNNEI. CDR3 nucleotides: TGTGCCAGCAAGGGGTCGGACGGGTACGAGCAGTACTTC. The encoded protein is CASKGSDGYEQYF.

The V and J genes are TRBV5-6 and TRBJ1-4; 8 bases line up with TRBD1. V trimming: 0 bases; J trimming: 0 bases; junction bases outside the gene matches: 1. The V gene's germline CDR1 is SGHDT and CDR2 YYEEEE. The length of the CDR3 is 16 residues. The CDR3 loop is CASSLGTGSTNEKLFF. CDR3 DNA: TGTGCCAGCAGCTTGGGGACAGGGTCAACTAATGAAAAACTGTTTTTT. Full variable domain (missing parts from reference TRBV5-6 and TRBJ1-4): DAGVTQSPTHLIKTRGQQVTLRCSPKSGHDTVSWYQQALGQGPQFIFQYYEEEERQRGNFPDRFSGHQFPNYSSELNVNALLLGDSALYLCASSLGTGSTNEKLFFGSGTQLSVL.

The chain has TRBV18 and TRBJ2-1; D remains ambiguous. The CDR3 runs to 16 residues. Germline V lookup: CDR1 KGHSH, CDR2 LQKENI. The V end lost 3 bases, the J end lost 4 bases, and 16 bases lay between the germline ends. The CDR3 DNA reads TGTGCCAGCTCACCTATTGGGGTCCTCCTATACAATGAGCAGTTCTTC. Protein sequence: CASSPIGVLLYNEQFF.

The chain links TRBV6-1 to TRBJ1-5; the D is unclear. Germline-derived CDR1 and CDR2 are MNHNS and SASEGT. Deletions cut 1 base from V and 7 bases from J, with 14 bases between. The CDR3 sequence is 15 residues long. The CDR3 coding sequence is TGTGCCAGCAGTGAAGGCCCGCCTGTCGGGCAGCCCCAGCATTTT. As protein: CASSEGPPVGQPQHF.

The chain employs TRBV5-1 and TRBJ2-5; perhaps TRBD1 as D (6 bases). V lost 4 bases and J 5 bases, leaving 12 bases between the germline ends. The CDR3 contains 13 residues. Germline CDR1 SGHRS, CDR2 YFSETQ. The DNA of the CDR3 is TGCGCCAGCAGCCTCCGGGACATGGAGACCCAGTACTTC. This translates into CASSLRDMETQYF.

The rearrangement uses TRBV7-3 and TRBJ2-5; TRBD2 might be the D (7 bases). The germline V gene encodes CDR1 SGHTA and CDR2 FQGTGA. There are 16 residues in the CDR3. Trimming took off 1 base at V and 4 bases at J, with 16 bases between the two ends. CDR3 coding DNA: TGTGCCAGCAGCTTAATTGGCGGGGGCCCTGGAGAGACCCAGTACTTC. Translation: CASSLIGGGPGETQYF.

About this clone itself: A much larger clonotype is one base distant, so this may be a read error. The V call is TRBV7-9, the J call TRBJ1-2; D perhaps matches TRBD1 (5 bases). Trimming took off 3 bases at V and 2 bases at J, with 7 bases between the two ends. This CDR3 comprises 13 residues. Germline V gene lookup returns CDR1 SEHNR and CDR2 FQNEAQ (reference sequence). The CDR3 bases are TGTGCCAGCAGCTTCGAGGGGAACTATGGCTACACCTTC. Translated: CASSFEGNYGYTF.

This chain joins TRBV28 and TRBJ2-3; TRBD2 might be the D (5 bases). The germline gives CDR1 MDHEN, CDR2 SYDVKM. The CDR3 sequence is 14 residues long. V was pared by 6 bases and J by 0 bases, with 10 bases between. CDR3 nucleotide sequence: TGTGCCAGCAGCCCGACGGGGAGCACAGATACGCAGTATTTT. It translates to CASSPTGSTDTQYF.

V and J are TRBV2 and TRBJ1-4, with a weak D call TRBD1 (6 bases). Trimming cost V 4 bases and J 8 bases, with 26 bases left between them. Germline lookup yields CDR1 SNHLY and CDR2 FYNNEI. CDR3 length: 18 amino acids. The CDR3 spells CASSVLPYRGAGAEKLFF. In DNA, the CDR3 is TGTGCCAGCAGTGTACTTCCCTATCGGGGGGCTGGGGCCGAAAAACTGTTTTTT.

The CDR3 here is CASSPTDSYEQYF. CDR3 DNA sequence: TGCGCCAGCAGCCCGACGGATTCCTACGAGCAGTACTTC. The V call is TRBV5-1, the J call TRBJ2-7; D unresolved. CDR1 SGHRS and CDR2 YFSETQ come from the germline V gene. Trimming took 4 bases from V and 1 from J, leaving 9 bases between them. There are 13 residues in the CDR3.

This chain connects TRBV4-3 to TRBJ2-7; 8 nucleotides agree with TRBD2. The trim removed 2 bases at V and 2 bases at J, leaving 5 bases unmatched. The CDR3 loop spans 15 amino acids. Looked up from germline, CDR1 is LGHNA and CDR2 is YSLEER. CDR3 in amino acids: CASSQQSGGAYEQYF. DNA for the CDR3: TGCGCCAGCAGCCAACAAAGCGGGGGAGCCTACGAGCAGTACTTC.

This clone has a handful of counts. The chain uses TRBV4-3 and TRBJ2-1, with 9 bases matching TRBD2. CDR1 and CDR2 (germline): LGHNA, YSLEER. The CDR3 consists of 15 residues. After removal of 1 base from V and 6 bases from J, the junction contained 4 bases not matched to a gene. The CDR3 here is CASSQGREGTNEQFF. Written as DNA, the CDR3 is TGCGCCAGCAGCCAAGGGCGGGAGGGCACCAATGAGCAGTTCTTC.

J is TRBJ2-2 and V is TRBV29-1; D might be TRBD2 (5 bases). Trimming cost V 5 bases and J 4 bases, with 14 bases left between them. CDR3 length equals 14 residues. Germline V gene lookup returns CDR1 SQVTM and CDR2 ANQGSEA. CDR3 bases: TGCAGCGTTCTCCCCCTTCGGGGCACCGGGGAGCTGTTTTTT. Translated, it gives CSVLPLRGTGELFF.

V usage is TRBV7-6 and J usage is TRBJ2-3, with D possibly TRBD2 on 5 matching bases. The V end lost 6 bases, the J end lost 2 bases, and 9 bases lay between the germline ends. The CDR3 length is 13 residues. The germline CDR1 and CDR2 sequences are SGHVS and FNYEAQ. The CDR3 here is CASSSDFTDTQYF. The CDR3 coding sequence is TGTGCCAGCAGTTCGGACTTCACAGATACGCAGTATTTT.

This chain joins TRBV4-2 and TRBJ2-7, with 8 nucleotides matching TRBD1. The CDR3 covers 15 residues. J gave up 2 bases and V 3 bases, and 6 bases lay outside the gene matches. The germline gives CDR1 LGHNA, CDR2 YNFKEQ. The DNA of the CDR3 is TGTGCCAGCAGCCATCGGACAGGGACGACCTACGAGCAGTACTTC. Residues: CASSHRTGTTYEQYF.

This chain uses TRBV11-3 with TRBJ1-5, with no clear D. The germline V and J ends were trimmed by 5 bases and 0 bases, with 11 bases remaining between them. Germline V lookup: CDR1 SGHNT, CDR2 YENEEA. The CDR3 spans 15 residues. The CDR3 DNA is TGTGCCAGCAGCCTCCACCCTTTTAGCAATCAGCCCCAGCATTTT. It translates to CASSLHPFSNQPQHF.

The chain couples TRBV7-2 to TRBJ1-1; weak D call: TRBD1 (5 bases). The CDR3 contains 14 residues. V was shortened by 3 bases and J by 4 bases, with 12 bases between the two germline ends. Germline V gene lookup returns CDR1 SGHTA and CDR2 FQGNSA. CDR3 region: CASSFFGRATEAFF. Written as DNA, the CDR3 is TGTGCCAGCAGCTTCTTTGGCAGGGCCACTGAAGCTTTCTTT.

J is TRBJ2-7 and V is TRBV7-9, with a weak D call TRBD1 (7 bases). V was cut by 6 bases and J by 2 bases, with 14 bases left in between. The V gene's germline CDR1 is SEHNR and CDR2 FQNEAQ (reference sequence). The CDR3 consists of 14 residues. CDR3 loop: CASSKGGTAYEQYF. In DNA form, the CDR3 reads TGTGCCAGCAGTAAAGGGGGGACAGCCTACGAGCAGTACTTC.

This clone was counted between two and nine times. This sequence joins TRBV28 and TRBJ1-2; D perhaps matches TRBD1 (5 bases). With 8 bases removed from V and 4 bases from J, the gap between germline ends came to 14 bases. The CDR3 spans 13 residues. In germline, CDR1 is MDHEN, CDR2 SYDVKM. Written as DNA, the CDR3 is TGTGCCAGCGCCCTGGGGGTCGCCTATGGCTACACCTTC. Translation: CASALGVAYGYTF.

This chain connects TRBV10-3 to TRBJ1-1; D remains unclear. Germline V lookup: CDR1 ENHRY, CDR2 SYGVKD. This CDR3 has 13 residues. With 2 bases removed from V and 1 base from J, the gap between germline ends came to 5 bases. The CDR3 nucleotides read TGTGCCATCAGTGAGGGGAGGAACACTGAAGCTTTCTTT. Translated: CAISEGRNTEAFF.

This chain uses TRBV4-1 with TRBJ2-7; 11 positions match TRBD1. J lost 6 bases, V lost 5 bases, and 6 bases had no gene match. The CDR3 runs 14 residues. CDR1 and CDR2 from the germline V gene are MGHRA and YSYEKL. CDR3 nucleotide sequence: TGCGCCAGCAGCACCGGGACAGGGGGTCTCGAGCAGTACTTC. It is translated as CASSTGTGGLEQYF.

With respect to this clone: A far larger clone is only one base removed, so a read error is likely. The same CDR3 arises from other DNA sequences in this sample as well. The rearrangement joins TRBV6-6 to TRBJ2-5, with D hard to call. Trimming took off 5 bases at V and 2 bases at J, with 18 bases between the two ends. The germline V gene has CDR1 MNHNY and CDR2 SVGAGI (reference sequence). The CDR3 loop spans 16 amino acids. The CDR3 loop is CASSVTPMRPQETQYF. CDR3 bases: TGTGCCAGCAGTGTTACCCCTATGAGGCCACAAGAGACCCAGTACTTC.

The CDR3 region is CASSDSSRGDTDTQYF. In DNA form, the CDR3 reads TGCGCCAGCAGTGACTCCTCGCGAGGGGACACAGATACGCAGTATTTT. The V call is TRBV10-2, the J call TRBJ2-3, with D perhaps matching TRBD1 or TRBD2 (5 bases each). Trimming took off 3 bases at V and 2 bases at J, with 15 bases between the two ends. Germline V gene lookup returns CDR1 WSHSY and CDR2 SAAADI. The length of the CDR3 is 16 residues.

This chain links TRBV28 with TRBJ2-5; D is undetermined. Germline V gene lookup returns CDR1 MDHEN and CDR2 SYDVKM. The V end was cut by 3 bases, the J end by 3 bases, with 17 bases between. This CDR3 has 16 residues. CDR3 coding DNA: TGTGCCAGCAGTTTTGCTGTAGTATCGGCCGAAGAGACCCAGTACTTC. Translated: CASSFAVVSAEETQYF.

The rearrangement joins TRBV9 to TRBJ1-5; D is unclear. Looked up from germline, CDR1 is SGDLS and CDR2 is YYNGEE. V lost 0 bases and J lost 6, with 10 bases in between. CDR3 length: 14 amino acids. The CDR3 is CASSVGYEGQPQHF. The CDR3 DNA is TGTGCCAGCAGCGTAGGGTACGAGGGTCAGCCCCAGCATTTT.

The chain is built from TRBV10-2 and TRBJ2-5; 11 bases agree with TRBD2. The V gene's germline CDR1 is WSHSY and CDR2 SAAADI. This CDR3 comprises 16 residues. J gave up 5 bases and V 1 base, and 6 bases lay outside the gene matches. CDR3 nucleotide sequence: TGCGCCAGCAGTGAGTTCCCTAGCGGGGGGCCTGAGACCCAGTACTTC. Its protein product is CASSEFPSGGPETQYF.